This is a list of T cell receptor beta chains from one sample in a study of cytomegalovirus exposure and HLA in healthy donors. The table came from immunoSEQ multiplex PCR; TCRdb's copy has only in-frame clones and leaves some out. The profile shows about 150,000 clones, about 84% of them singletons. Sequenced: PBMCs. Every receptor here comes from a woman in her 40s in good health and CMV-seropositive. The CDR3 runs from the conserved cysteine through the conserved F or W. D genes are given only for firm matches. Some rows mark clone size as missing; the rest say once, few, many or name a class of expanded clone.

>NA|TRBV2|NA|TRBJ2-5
TGTGCCAGCACCGAGGAGGGACCGGCCCCTAGGCCCGGAGGGGAGACCCAGTACTTC
CASTEEGPAPRPGGETQYF
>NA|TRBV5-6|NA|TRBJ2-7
TGTGCCAGCAGCTTGGCGGCAGTGTGGGGCCATTCCTACGAGCAGTACTTC
CASSLAAVWGHSYEQYF
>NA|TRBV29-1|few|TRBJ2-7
TGCAGCGTTGGGGCTTTCCGTGGGCCTTCCTACGAGCAGTACTTC
CSVGAFRGPSYEQYF
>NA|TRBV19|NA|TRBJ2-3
TGTGCCAGTAGTAAGGGACTCGGGACAGATACGCAGTATTTT
CASSKGLGTDTQYF
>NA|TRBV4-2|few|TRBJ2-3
TGTGCCAGCAGCCCGAGACAGCCCCGCACAGATACGCAGTATTTT
CASSPRQPRTDTQYF
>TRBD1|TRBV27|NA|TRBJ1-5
TGTGCCAGCAGGCCGGGACAGGGGGACCGGAGCAATCAGCCCCAGCATTTT
CASRPGQGDRSNQPQHF
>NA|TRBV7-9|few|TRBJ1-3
TGTGCCAGCAGCCCGGACAGCTCTGGAAACACCATATATTTT
CASSPDSSGNTIYF
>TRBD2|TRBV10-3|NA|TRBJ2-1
TGTGCCATCACCGGGACTAGCGGGAGTTTTAGTGAGCAGTTCTTC
CAITGTSGSFSEQFF
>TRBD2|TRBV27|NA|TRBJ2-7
TGTGCCAGCAGTTTAAAGACTAGCGGGAGTGACTCCTACGAGCAGTACTTC
CASSLKTSGSDSYEQYF
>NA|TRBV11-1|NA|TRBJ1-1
TGTGCCAGCAGCTTATTGGCAGGGCGGGAAGCTTTCTTT
CASSLLAGREAFF
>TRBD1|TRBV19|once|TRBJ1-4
TGTGCCAGTAGTAACAGGGGAGGCGCAACTAATGAAAAACTGTTTTTT
CASSNRGGATNEKLFF
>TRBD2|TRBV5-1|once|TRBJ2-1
TGCGCCAGCAGCTTGCCCTGGACTAGCGATTCCTACAATGAGCAGTTCTTC
CASSLPWTSDSYNEQFF
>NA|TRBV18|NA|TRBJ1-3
TGTGCCAGCTCACCACTGGCCAGGGACTCTGGAAACACCATATATTTT
CASSPLARDSGNTIYF
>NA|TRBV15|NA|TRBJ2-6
TGTGCCACCAGCATCGTTGGGGAGGTGAGCTCTGGGGCCAACGTCCTGACTTTC
CATSIVGEVSSGANVLTF
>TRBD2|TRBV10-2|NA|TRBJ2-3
TGCGCCAGCAGTGGGGGTATGGGAGCGGGAGGGTCAGATACGCAGTATTTT
CASSGGMGAGGSDTQYF
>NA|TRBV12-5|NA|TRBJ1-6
TGTGCTAGTGGTTTGCACAGTAATTCACCCCTCCACTTT
CASGLHSNSPLHF
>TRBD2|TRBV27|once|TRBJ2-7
TGTGCCAGCAGTTTACGAGGGACTAGCGGGTACGAGCAGTACTTC
CASSLRGTSGYEQYF
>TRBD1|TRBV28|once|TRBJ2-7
TGTGCCAGCAGTTTACCGGGACAGGTGACCTACGAGCAGTACTTC
CASSLPGQVTYEQYF
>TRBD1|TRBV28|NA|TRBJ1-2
TGTGCCAGCAGTTTATACAGGGGTGGTTCTGGCTACACCTTC
CASSLYRGGSGYTF
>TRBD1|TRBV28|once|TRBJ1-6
TGTGCCAGCAGTCTCGGACAGGGGATAGCACCCCTCCACTTT
CASSLGQGIAPLHF
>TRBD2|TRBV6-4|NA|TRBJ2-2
TGTGCCAGCACCCCAACGGGGGGTAGCGGGGAGCTGTTTTTT
CASTPTGGSGELFF
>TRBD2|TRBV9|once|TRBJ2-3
TGTGCCAGCAGCTCATCGCTAGCGGGATACTCTAGCACAGATACGCAGTATTTT
CASSSSLAGYSSTDTQYF
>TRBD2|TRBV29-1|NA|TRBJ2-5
TGCAGTGGGACTAGCGGGGCAGAGACCCAGTACTTC
CSGTSGAETQYF
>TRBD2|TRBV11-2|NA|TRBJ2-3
TGTGCCAGCAGCAAATTCCGGACTAGCGGTCCTGGGGCGTCAGATACGCAGTATTTT
CASSKFRTSGPGASDTQYF
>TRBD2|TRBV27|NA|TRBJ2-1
TGTGCCAGCAGTTCCCGACTAGCGGGAGTGTACAATGAGCAGTTCTTC
CASSSRLAGVYNEQFF
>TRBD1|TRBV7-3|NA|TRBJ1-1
TGTGCCAGCAGCTTAACGTGGGACAGGGAAGCTTTCTTT
CASSLTWDREAFF